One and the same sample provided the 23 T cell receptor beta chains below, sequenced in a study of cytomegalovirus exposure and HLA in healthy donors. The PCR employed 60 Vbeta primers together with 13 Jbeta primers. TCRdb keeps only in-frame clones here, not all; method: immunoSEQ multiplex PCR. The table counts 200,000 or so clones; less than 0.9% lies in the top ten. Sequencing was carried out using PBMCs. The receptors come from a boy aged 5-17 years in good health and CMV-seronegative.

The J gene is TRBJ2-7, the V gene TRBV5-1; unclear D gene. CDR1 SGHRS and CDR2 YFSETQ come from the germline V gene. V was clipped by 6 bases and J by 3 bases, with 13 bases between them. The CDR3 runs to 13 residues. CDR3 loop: CASKDQAGYEQYF. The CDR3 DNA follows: TGCGCCAGCAAGGATCAGGCCGGCTACGAGCAGTACTTC.

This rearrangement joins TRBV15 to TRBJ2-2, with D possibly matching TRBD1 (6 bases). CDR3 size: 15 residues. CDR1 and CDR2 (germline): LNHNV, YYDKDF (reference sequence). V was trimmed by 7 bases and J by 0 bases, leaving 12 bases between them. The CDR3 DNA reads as TGTGCCACCATAAAGGGGGTCGCGAACACCGGGGAGCTGTTTTTT. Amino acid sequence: CATIKGVANTGELFF.

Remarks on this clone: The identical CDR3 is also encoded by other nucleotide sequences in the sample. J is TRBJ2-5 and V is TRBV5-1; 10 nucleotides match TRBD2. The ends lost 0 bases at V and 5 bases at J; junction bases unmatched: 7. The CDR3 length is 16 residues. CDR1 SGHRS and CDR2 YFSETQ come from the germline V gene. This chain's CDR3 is CASSLEPSGGGETQYF. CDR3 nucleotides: TGCGCCAGCAGCTTGGAGCCTAGCGGGGGTGGGGAGACCCAGTACTTC.

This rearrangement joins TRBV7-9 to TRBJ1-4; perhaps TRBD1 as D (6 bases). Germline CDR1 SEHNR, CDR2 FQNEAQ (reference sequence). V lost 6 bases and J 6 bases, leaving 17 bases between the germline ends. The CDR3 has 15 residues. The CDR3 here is CASSAGGQDHEKLFF. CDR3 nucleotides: TGTGCCAGCAGTGCCGGGGGGCAGGACCATGAAAAACTGTTTTTT.

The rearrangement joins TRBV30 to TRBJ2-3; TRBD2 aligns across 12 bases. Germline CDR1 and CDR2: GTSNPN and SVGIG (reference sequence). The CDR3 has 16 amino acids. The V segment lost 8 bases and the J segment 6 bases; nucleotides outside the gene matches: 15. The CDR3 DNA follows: TGTGCCGGCCAGGGGCTAGCGGGGGGGTATCTCGATACGCAGTATTTT. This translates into CAGQGLAGGYLDTQYF.

CDR3 DNA: TGTGCCACCCACGAGCGGGGTTACACAGATACGCAGTATTTT. This sequence encodes CATHERGYTDTQYF. The chain is built from TRBV6-1 and TRBJ2-3; 7 bases align to TRBD2. V lost 10 bases to trimming and J lost 2 bases; unmatched junction nucleotides: 9. Per germline, CDR1 MNHNS and CDR2 SASEGT. The CDR3 extends over 14 amino acids.

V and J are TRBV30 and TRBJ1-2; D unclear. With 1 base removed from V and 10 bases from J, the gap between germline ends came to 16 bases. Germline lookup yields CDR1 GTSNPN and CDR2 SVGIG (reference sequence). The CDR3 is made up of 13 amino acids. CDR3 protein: CAWSASGFRAYTF. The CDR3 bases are TGTGCCTGGAGTGCCTCGGGGTTCCGGGCCTACACCTTC.

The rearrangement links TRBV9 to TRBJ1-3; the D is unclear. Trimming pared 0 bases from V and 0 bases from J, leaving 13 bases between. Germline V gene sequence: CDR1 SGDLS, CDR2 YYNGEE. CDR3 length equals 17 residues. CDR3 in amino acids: CASSVDFWAPSGNTIYF. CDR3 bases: TGTGCCAGCAGCGTAGATTTTTGGGCTCCCTCTGGAAACACCATATATTTT.

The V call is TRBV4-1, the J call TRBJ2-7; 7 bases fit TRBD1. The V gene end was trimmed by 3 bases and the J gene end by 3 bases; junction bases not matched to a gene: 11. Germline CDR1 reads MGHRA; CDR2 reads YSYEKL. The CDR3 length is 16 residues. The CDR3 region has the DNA TGCGCCAGCAGCCAGCGCTGGACAGGAGAGGACTACGAGCAGTACTTC. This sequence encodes CASSQRWTGEDYEQYF.

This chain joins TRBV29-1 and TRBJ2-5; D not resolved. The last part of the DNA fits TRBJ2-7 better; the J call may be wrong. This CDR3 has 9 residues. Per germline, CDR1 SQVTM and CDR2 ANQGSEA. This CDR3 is CSVDYEQYF. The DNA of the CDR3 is TGCAGCGTTGACTACGAGCAGTACTTC.

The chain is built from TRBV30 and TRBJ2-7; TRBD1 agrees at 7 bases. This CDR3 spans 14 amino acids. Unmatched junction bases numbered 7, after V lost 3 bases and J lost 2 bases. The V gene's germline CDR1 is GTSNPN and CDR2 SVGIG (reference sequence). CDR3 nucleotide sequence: TGTGCCTGGAGCGGGACAGCTTTCCCCTACGAGCAGTACTTC. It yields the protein CAWSGTAFPYEQYF.

The CDR3 coding sequence is TGTGCCAGCTCTCTTACCAGGACAGGCGGGTCTGGGGCCAACGTCCTGACTTTC. This gives the protein CASSLTRTGGSGANVLTF. The genes are TRBV18 and TRBJ2-6; TRBD1 agrees at 7 bases. Per the germline V gene, CDR1 is KGHSH and CDR2 is LQKENI. The CDR3 spans 18 residues. The trim removed 6 bases at V and 1 base at J, leaving 12 bases unmatched.

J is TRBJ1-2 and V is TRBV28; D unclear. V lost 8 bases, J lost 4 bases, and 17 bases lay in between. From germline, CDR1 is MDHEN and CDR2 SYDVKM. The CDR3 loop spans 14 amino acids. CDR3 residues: CASLSAMSSYGYTF. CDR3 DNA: TGTGCCAGCCTCTCAGCGATGTCATCCTATGGCTACACCTTC.

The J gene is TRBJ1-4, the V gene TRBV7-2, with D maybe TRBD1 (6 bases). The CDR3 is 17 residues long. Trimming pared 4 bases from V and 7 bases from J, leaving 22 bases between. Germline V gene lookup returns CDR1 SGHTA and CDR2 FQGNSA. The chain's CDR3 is CASSSARGWGGGEKLFF. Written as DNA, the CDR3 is TGTGCCAGCAGCTCCGCGCGTGGTTGGGGAGGGGGTGAAAAACTGTTTTTT.

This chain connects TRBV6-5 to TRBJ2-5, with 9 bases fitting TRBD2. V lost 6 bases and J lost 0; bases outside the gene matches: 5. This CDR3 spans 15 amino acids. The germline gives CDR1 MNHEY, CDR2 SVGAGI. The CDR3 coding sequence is TGTGCCAGCAGCAAGGCGGGGGGGTACCAAGAGACCCAGTACTTC. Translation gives CASSKAGGYQETQYF.

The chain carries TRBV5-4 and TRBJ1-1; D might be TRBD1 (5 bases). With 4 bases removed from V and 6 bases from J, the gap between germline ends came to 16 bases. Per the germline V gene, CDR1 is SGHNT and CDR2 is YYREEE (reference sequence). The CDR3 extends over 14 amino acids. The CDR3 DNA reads TGTGCCAGCAGCGCCCCAGGGCGCCCGGCTGAAGCTTTCTTT. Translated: CASSAPGRPAEAFF.

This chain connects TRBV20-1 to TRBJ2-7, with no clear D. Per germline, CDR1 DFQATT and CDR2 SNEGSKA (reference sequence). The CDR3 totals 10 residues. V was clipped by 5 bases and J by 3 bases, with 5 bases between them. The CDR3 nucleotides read TGCAGTGCTCAACACTACGAGCAGTACTTC. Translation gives CSAQHYEQYF.

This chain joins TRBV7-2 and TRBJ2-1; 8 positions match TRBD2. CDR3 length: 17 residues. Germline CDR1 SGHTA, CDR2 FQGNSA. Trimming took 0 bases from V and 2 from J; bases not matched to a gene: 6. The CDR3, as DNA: TGTGCCAGCAGCTTAGCTGGCGGGGGGCTCCCCTACAATGAGCAGTTCTTC. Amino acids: CASSLAGGGLPYNEQFF.

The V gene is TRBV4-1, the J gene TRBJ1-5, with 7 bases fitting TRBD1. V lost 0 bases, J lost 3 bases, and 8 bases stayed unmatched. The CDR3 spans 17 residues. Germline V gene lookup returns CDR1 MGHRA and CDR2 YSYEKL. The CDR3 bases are TGCGCCAGCAGCCAAGATTCCCTGGGGACAGACAATCAGCCCCAGCATTTT. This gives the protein CASSQDSLGTDNQPQHF.

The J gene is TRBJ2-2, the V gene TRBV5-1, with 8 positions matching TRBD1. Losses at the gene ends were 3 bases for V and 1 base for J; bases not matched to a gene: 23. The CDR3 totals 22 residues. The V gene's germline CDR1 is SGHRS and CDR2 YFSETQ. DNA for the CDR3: TGCGCCAGCAGCTCCTTAACCTATCCCCCCACCCCGGGACAGGAGAACACCGGGGAGCTGTTTTTT. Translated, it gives CASSSLTYPPTPGQENTGELFF. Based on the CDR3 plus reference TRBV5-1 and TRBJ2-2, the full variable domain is KAGVTQTPRYLIKTRGQQVTLSCSPISGHRSVSWYQQTPGQGLQFLFEYFSETQRNKGNFPGRFSGRQFSNSRSEMNVSTLELGDSALYLCASSSLTYPPTPGQENTGELFFGEGSRLTVL.

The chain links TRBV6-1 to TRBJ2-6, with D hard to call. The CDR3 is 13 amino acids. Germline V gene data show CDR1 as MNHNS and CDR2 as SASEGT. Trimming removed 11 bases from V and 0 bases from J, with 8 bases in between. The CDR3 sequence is CAARSSGANVLTF. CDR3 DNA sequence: TGTGCCGCTCGGTCCTCTGGGGCCAACGTCCTGACTTTC.

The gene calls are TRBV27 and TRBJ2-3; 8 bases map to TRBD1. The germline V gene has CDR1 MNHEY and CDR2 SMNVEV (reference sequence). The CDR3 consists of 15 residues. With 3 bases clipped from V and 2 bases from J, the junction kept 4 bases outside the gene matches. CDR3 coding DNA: TGTGCCAGCAGTTTCCGGACAGGGCTCACAGATACGCAGTATTTT. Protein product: CASSFRTGLTDTQYF.

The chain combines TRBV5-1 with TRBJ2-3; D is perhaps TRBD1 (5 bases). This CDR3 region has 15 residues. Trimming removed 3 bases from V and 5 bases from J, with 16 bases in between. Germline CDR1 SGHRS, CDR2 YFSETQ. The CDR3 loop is CASSWTQGFGDTQYF. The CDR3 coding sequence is TGCGCCAGCAGCTGGACGCAGGGTTTCGGAGATACGCAGTATTTT.